Following are 23 T cell receptor beta chains from one sample sequenced in a study of cytomegalovirus exposure and HLA in healthy donors. This PCR relied on a set of 60 Vbeta primers and 13 Jbeta primers. TCRdb's copy holds only in-frame clones and misses some; the assay was immunoSEQ multiplex PCR. The sample contains about 150,000 clones, approximately 80% of which appear only once. The sequencing input was PBMCs. The receptors were sampled from a boy younger than 10 in good health and CMV-seronegative.

The rearrangement links TRBV14 to TRBJ2-7; possibly TRBD1 for D (6 bases). V lost 2 bases and J lost 3, with 8 bases in between. This CDR3 has 13 residues. The germline gives CDR1 SGHDN, CDR2 FVKESK. In DNA form, the CDR3 reads TGTGCCAGCAGCCAACGAGGGGGCTACGAGCAGTACTTC. Translated, it gives CASSQRGGYEQYF.

The chain employs TRBV7-6 and TRBJ2-6; maybe TRBD1 (6 bases). Trimming took 2 bases from V and 4 from J, leaving 18 bases between them. The germline V gene has CDR1 SGHVS and CDR2 FNYEAQ. This CDR3 has 18 residues. The CDR3 region is CASSLQVLGAGGANVLTF. For the CDR3, the DNA is TGTGCCAGCAGCTTACAGGTTTTGGGGGCGGGCGGGGCCAACGTCCTGACTTTC.

The chain links TRBV6-5 to TRBJ2-5; TRBD2 matches 7 bases. From germline, CDR1 is MNHEY and CDR2 SVGAGI. Trimming cost V 4 bases and J 8 bases; bases outside gene matches: 7. The CDR3 sequence is 13 residues long. The CDR3, as DNA: TGTGCCAGCAGTTCTCGCCGACTAGCCACCCAGTACTTC. It encodes CASSSRRLATQYF.

This clone was counted between two and nine times. The chain couples TRBV12-5 to TRBJ2-5; 14 bases are a match to TRBD2. Germline V gene sequence: CDR1 LGHNT, CDR2 FRNRAP. The CDR3 has 19 amino acids. V was clipped by 2 bases and J by 5 bases; unmatched bases: 13. The CDR3 sequence: CASGLLPGLAGDPLETQYF. For the CDR3, the DNA is TGTGCTAGTGGTTTGCTGCCGGGACTAGCGGGAGACCCACTGGAGACCCAGTACTTC.

This chain connects TRBV19 to TRBJ1-1, with D perhaps TRBD1 (6 bases). Deletions cut 3 bases from V and 4 bases from J, with 15 bases between. CDR1 and CDR2 from the germline V gene are LNHDA and SQIVND (reference sequence). The CDR3 consists of 15 residues. CDR3 sequence reads: CASSIGGPPSTEAFF. In nucleotides, the CDR3 is TGTGCCAGTAGTATCGGGGGGCCCCCAAGCACTGAAGCTTTCTTT.

In its sample, this clone was seen a few times. V and J are TRBV4-1 and TRBJ2-7, with D perhaps matching TRBD1 (5 bases). CDR3 length: 17 amino acids. Germline V gene data show CDR1 as MGHRA and CDR2 as YSYEKL. V was trimmed by 4 bases and J by 2 bases, leaving 21 bases between them. CDR3 coding DNA: TGCGCCAGCAGCCTAAGCCCCCGGACACGGCAAACCTACGAGCAGTACTTC. This translates into CASSLSPRTRQTYEQYF.

The CDR3 region has the DNA TGCAGCGTTGACGGGGTAGGTGGAGGGGCCAAAAACATTCAGTACTTC. Translating gives CSVDGVGGGAKNIQYF. V and J are TRBV29-1 and TRBJ2-4, with D perhaps TRBD2 (6 bases). The CDR3 loop spans 16 amino acids. Germline V gives CDR1 SQVTM, CDR2 ANQGSEA. V lost 3 bases and J lost 1, with 16 bases in between. Combining the CDR3 with reference TRBV29-1 and TRBJ2-4 gives the whole variable domain SAVISQKPSRDICQRGTSLTIQCQVDSQVTMMFWYRQQPGQSLTLIATANQGSEATYESGFVIDKFPISRPNLTFSTLTVSNMSPEDSSIYLCSVDGVGGGAKNIQYFGAGTRLSVL.

This chain connects TRBV2 to TRBJ2-5, with 7 nucleotides matching TRBD1. The CDR3 spans 14 residues. Germline V CDR1 and CDR2: SNHLY, FYNNEI. Trimming took 6 bases from V and 5 from J; bases not matched to a gene: 9. The CDR3 reads CASRGARGPETQYF. The CDR3 bases are TGTGCCAGCAGGGGGGCAAGGGGGCCCGAGACCCAGTACTTC.

This sequence joins TRBV7-8 and TRBJ1-6; no clear D. Trimming removed 1 base from V and 7 bases from J, with 11 bases in between. Germline CDR1 and CDR2: SGHVS and FQNEAQ. The CDR3 has 15 residues. CDR3 DNA: TGTGCCAGCAGCTTAGATGGGTTGAGGAATTCACCCCTCCACTTT. The encoded protein is CASSLDGLRNSPLHF.

As DNA, the CDR3 is TGTGCCAGCAGCGTAGTAGGACAGGGGGCTGATGAAGCTTTCTTT. The encoded protein is CASSVVGQGADEAFF. This rearrangement joins TRBV9 to TRBJ1-1; the match to TRBD1 covers 11 bases. CDR1 is SGDLS, CDR2 YYNGEE, per germline. With V trimmed by 0 bases and J by 7 bases, 5 bases remained unmatched. The CDR3 has 15 amino acids.

The chain uses TRBV18 and TRBJ2-5; D is ambiguous. This CDR3 is 15 amino acids long. With 4 bases removed from V and 0 bases from J, the gap between germline ends came to 12 bases. Germline V CDR1 and CDR2: KGHSH, LQKENI. The CDR3 bases are TGTGCCAGCTCACAAACCTGGGCCGACCAAGAGACCCAGTACTTC. Protein product: CASSQTWADQETQYF. The full variable domain, its missing parts supplied by reference TRBV18 and TRBJ2-5, is NAGVMQNPRHLVRRRGQEARLRCSPMKGHSHVYWYRQLPEEGLKFMVYLQKENIIDESGMPKERFSAEFPKEGPSILRIQQVVRGDSAAYFCASSQTWADQETQYFGPGTRLLVL.

The chain couples TRBV9 to TRBJ2-3, with 8 bases aligning to TRBD2. Germline loops: CDR1 SGDLS, CDR2 YYNGEE. The CDR3 contains 18 residues. V was pared by 0 bases and J by 1 base, with 10 bases of the junction left unmatched. The CDR3 nucleotides read TGTGCCAGCAGCGTAGTGGGGGGGAGTAGCGGGGGCACAGATACGCAGTATTTT. This encodes CASSVVGGSSGGTDTQYF.

This clone has only a few counts. The gene calls are TRBV6-1 and TRBJ2-7; 10 bases agree with TRBD1. After removal of 5 bases from V and 5 bases from J, the junction contained 6 bases not matched to a gene. The length of the CDR3 is 14 residues. Germline loops: CDR1 MNHNS, CDR2 SASEGT. The CDR3 here is CASSLGQGSDEQYF. The CDR3 DNA reads TGTGCCAGCAGTTTGGGACAGGGGAGCGACGAGCAGTACTTC.

The CDR3 region is CASSRTQTSYSYEQYF. In DNA, the CDR3 is TGTGCCAGCAGCCGTACCCAGACATCTTACTCCTACGAGCAGTACTTC. The chain joins TRBV9 to TRBJ2-7, with D hard to call. CDR3 length: 16 residues. V was shortened by 4 bases and J by 0 bases, with 17 bases between the two germline ends. The V gene's germline CDR1 is SGDLS and CDR2 YYNGEE. The whole variable domain, filled in from reference TRBV9 and TRBJ2-7, reads DSGVTQTPKHLITATGQRVTLRCSPRSGDLSVYWYQQSLDQGLQFLIQYYNGEERAKGNILERFSAQQFPDLHSELNLSSLELGDSALYFCASSRTQTSYSYEQYFGPGTRLTVT.

The genes are TRBV7-7 and TRBJ1-1; possible D gene TRBD1, 5 bases. The CDR3 runs 9 residues. V was trimmed by 9 bases and J by 10 bases, leaving 9 bases between them. CDR1 and CDR2 (germline): SSHAT, FNYEAQ (reference sequence). The CDR3 DNA reads as TGTGCCAGGGGGGGACTAGCTTTCTTT. Protein sequence: CARGGLAFF.

The genes are TRBV5-4 and TRBJ2-5, with D possibly matching TRBD1 (6 bases). Germline V gene sequence: CDR1 SGHNT, CDR2 YYREEE (reference sequence). Trimming left V 5 bases short and J 3 bases short, with 11 bases between. The CDR3 has 13 residues. The CDR3 sequence: CASRSRDKETQYF. For the CDR3, the DNA is TGTGCCAGCAGGTCCCGGGACAAAGAGACCCAGTACTTC.

The chain is built from TRBV9 and TRBJ2-1; TRBD1 is a possible D gene (5 bases). The CDR3 covers 19 residues. Germline V gives CDR1 SGDLS, CDR2 YYNGEE. Trimming stripped 0 bases from V and 0 bases from J, with 19 bases between. The CDR3 bases are TGTGCCAGCAGCGTAGCCGTGGGATTGGGGCGAAGCTCCTACAATGAGCAGTTCTTC. Its translation is CASSVAVGLGRSSYNEQFF.

The chain couples TRBV27 to TRBJ2-7; TRBD2 aligns across 7 bases. This CDR3 has 13 residues. Per germline, CDR1 MNHEY and CDR2 SMNVEV (reference sequence). Losses at the gene ends were 11 bases for V and 5 bases for J; bases not matched to a gene: 12. CDR3 sequence reads: CASGAGRPHEQYF. The DNA for the CDR3 is TGTGCCTCTGGAGCGGGGCGCCCCCACGAGCAGTACTTC.

CDR3 in DNA: TGCAGCGTTGAAAGGACGGGACAGGGGAGTGGTAAACTGTTTTTT. This translates into CSVERTGQGSGKLFF. The V gene is TRBV29-1, the J gene TRBJ1-4; 10 nucleotides line up with TRBD1. The CDR3 extends over 15 amino acids. With V trimmed by 2 bases and J by 11 bases, 11 bases remained unmatched. The germline V gene encodes CDR1 SQVTM and CDR2 ANQGSEA.

The gene calls are TRBV7-3 and TRBJ1-1, with D unresolved. V shed 1 base and J shed 0 bases, with 3 bases lying between them. CDR3 length: 13 amino acids. Germline V CDR1 and CDR2: SGHTA, FQGTGA. CDR3 coding DNA: TGTGCCAGCAGCTTAATCTTGAACACTGAAGCTTTCTTT. Translation gives CASSLILNTEAFF.

This chain joins TRBV6-5 and TRBJ2-2; D might be TRBD1 (5 bases). This CDR3 contains 12 residues. The ends were cut back, 7 bases at V and 8 bases at J, with 11 bases in the middle. Germline V gene lookup returns CDR1 MNHEY and CDR2 SVGAGI. CDR3 nucleotides: TGTGCCAGCATTTCCGACAGAGGGGAGCTGTTTTTT. Its translation: CASISDRGELFF.

The V call is TRBV28, the J call TRBJ2-7; 9 positions agree with TRBD2. Germline CDR1 and CDR2: MDHEN and SYDVKM. The CDR3 runs to 18 residues. The ends lost 4 bases at V and 3 bases at J; junction bases unmatched: 16. DNA for the CDR3: TGTGCCAGCAGTTCACCAGCAATCGGGACTAGCTATAACTACGAGCAGTACTTC. Translating it yields CASSSPAIGTSYNYEQYF.

Only one count was recorded for this clone. The V call is TRBV28, the J call TRBJ1-2, with 12 positions matching TRBD1. Unmatched junction bases numbered 14, after V lost 7 bases and J lost 8 bases. Germline lookup yields CDR1 MDHEN and CDR2 SYDVKM. The CDR3 extends over 16 amino acids. CDR3: CASNRVPGQGARGYTF. CDR3 coding DNA: TGTGCCAGCAATCGAGTCCCGGGACAGGGGGCGCGGGGCTACACCTTC.